This TCR beta chain emerged from a study of blood T cell repertoires in COVID-19. Across the whole study: Researchers got acute and convalescent COVID-19 samples from the United States, Italy and Spain. PBMCs, B-cell-depleted T cells, or T cells provided the cDNA or gDNA that made up the material.

In the original analysis: The authors estimated nucleated cell counts from reference gene primer amplification. Repertoires were generated with immunoSEQ multiplex PCR, while TCRdb's copy carries only in-frame clones and drops some. The DNA gave D and trimming, while V, J and clone size come from that table. The table records 380,000 or so clones, 70% to 85% of them present only once. This TCR was recovered from a human donor with acute or convalescent COVID-19. The donor label of this sample is uncertain. The specimen sequenced was peripheral blood.

The CDR3 sequence: CASSSPEGRYGYTF. In DNA, the CDR3 is TGTGCCAGCAGCTCCCCGGAGGGCCGCTATGGCTACACCTTC. This rearrangement joins TRBV7-9 to TRBJ1-2, with D uncertain. Between the trimmed V and J ends, which lost 4 bases and 4 bases, there was a span of 13 bases. The CDR3 has 14 amino acids. Germline V gene data show CDR1 as SEHNR and CDR2 as FQNEAQ (reference sequence). Full variable domain (remainder filled in from reference TRBV7-9 and TRBJ1-2): DTGVSQNPRHKITKRGQNVTFRCDPISEHNRLYWYRQTLGQGPEFLTYFQNEAQLEKSRLLSDRFSAERPKGSFSTLEIQRTEQGDSAMYLCASSSPEGRYGYTFGSGTRLTVV.